This TCR beta chain was profiled in a study of T-cell reconstitution after alpha-beta-depleted transplantation in children. For TCRbeta, the library was prepared with unique molecular identifiers. TCRdb reprocessed the PCR reads via MiXCR and lists one record per CDR3 protein. The data show about 540,000 distinct CDR3 sequences, with approximately 20% seen just once and 3% to 4% held by the top ten. The CDR3 runs to 17 residues. Looked up from germline, CDR1 is SNHLY and CDR2 is FYNNEI. V trimming: 7 bases; J trimming: 8 bases; junction bases outside the gene matches: 20. V is TRBV2 and J is TRBJ2-5, with 9 bases fitting TRBD2. Sample: PBMCs from the stem cell graft donor, taken from the stem cell graft. This TCR was sampled from a human donor who donated a stem cell graft to a child with acute lymphoblastic leukemia. The CDR3 protein is CASKKGVQREREDTQYF. In nucleotides, the CDR3 is TGTGCCAGCAAAAAAGGGGTACAACGGGAGCGGGAGGACACCCAGTACTTC.